Listed here are 27 T cell receptor beta chains from one sample, sequenced in a study of siplizumab effects on memory and regulatory T cells. Repertoires were generated with immunoSEQ multiplex PCR, while TCRdb's copy carries only in-frame clones and drops some. Here the sample spans roughly 62,000 clones, 65% to 80% being singletons. The sequencing input was memory CD4+ T cells sorted from blood. The receptor set was obtained from a human donor in good health.

The chain recombines TRBV7-8 with TRBJ2-1; TRBD2 matches at 13 bases. CDR3 length: 16 residues. Trimming at V came to 4 bases and at J to 9 bases, leaving 9 bases not matched to a gene. CDR1 SGHVS and CDR2 FQNEAQ come from the germline V gene. The CDR3 region is CASSSLGTSGVGEQFF. Here the CDR3 DNA reads TGTGCCAGCAGCTCCTTAGGGACTAGCGGGGTCGGTGAGCAGTTCTTC.

The chain links TRBV7-2 to TRBJ1-6; perhaps TRBD1 as D (6 bases). Germline CDR1 and CDR2: SGHTA and FQGNSA. V was clipped by 6 bases and J by 6 bases, with 15 bases between them. The CDR3 consists of 15 residues. The CDR3, as DNA: TGTGCCAGCAGGGCGGCGGGGGGGCTTAATTCACCCCTCCACTTT. This sequence encodes CASRAAGGLNSPLHF.

The rearrangement links TRBV5-4 to TRBJ2-7; 8 bases are shared with TRBD1. Germline CDR1 and CDR2: SGHNT and YYREEE (reference sequence). This CDR3 is built from 13 residues. The junction had 3 bases not matched to a gene; V was cut back by 7 bases and J by 0 bases. The CDR3 coding sequence is TGTGCCAGCGGGGACAGGAGCTCCTACGAGCAGTACTTC. It is translated as CASGDRSSYEQYF.

This rearrangement joins TRBV27 to TRBJ2-3; 7 bases map to TRBD1. This CDR3 is built from 15 residues. CDR1 MNHEY and CDR2 SMNVEV come from the germline V gene (reference sequence). V dropped 4 bases and J dropped 4; count of bases not matched to a gene: 8. CDR3 region: CASSSTPTGADTQYF. As DNA, the CDR3 is TGTGCCAGCAGTTCAACCCCTACAGGGGCAGATACGCAGTATTTT.

This clone was recorded only once. This chain links TRBV21-1 with TRBJ1-1; the table names TRBD1, a call not compared with the DNA. TRBV21-1 is assigned pseudogene status. This CDR3 has 19 residues. The CDR3 spells CASSNPFAIHGQLNTEAFF. CDR3 nucleotides: TGTGCCAGCAGCAATCCGTTCGCAATTCATGGACAACTGAACACTGAAGCTTTCTTT.

The chain carries TRBV7-2 and TRBJ2-7; 10 nucleotides agree with TRBD2. J lost 6 bases, V lost 2 bases, and 4 bases had no gene match. In germline, CDR1 is SGHTA, CDR2 FQGNSA. The CDR3 sequence is 14 residues long. The CDR3 here is CASSLPAGGPEQYF. CDR3 bases: TGTGCCAGCAGCTTACCAGCGGGGGGGCCCGAGCAGTACTTC.

The rearrangement joins TRBV6-5 to TRBJ1-5; TRBD1 aligns across 7 bases. Germline V gives CDR1 MNHEY, CDR2 SVGAGI. Unmatched junction bases numbered 12, after V lost 4 bases and J lost 6 bases. CDR3 length equals 16 residues. This chain's CDR3 is CASSSLGEGAAQPQHF. As DNA, the CDR3 is TGTGCCAGCAGTTCCCTTGGAGAGGGGGCAGCTCAGCCCCAGCATTTT.

This sequence joins TRBV18 and TRBJ1-5; unclear D gene. The CDR3 is 14 amino acids. V shed 2 bases and J shed 3 bases, with 8 bases lying between them. The germline gives CDR1 KGHSH, CDR2 LQKENI. The CDR3 reads CASSPIPDNQPQHF. CDR3 sequence (DNA): TGTGCCAGCTCACCAATACCGGACAATCAGCCCCAGCATTTT.

This clone was detected only once. V usage is TRBV6-1 and J usage is TRBJ2-1; unclear D gene. Germline values: CDR1 MNHNS, CDR2 SASEGT. The ends were cut back, 6 bases at V and 6 bases at J, with 9 bases in the middle. The CDR3 is made up of 12 amino acids. The CDR3 protein is CASSPSVNEQFF. The DNA of the CDR3 is TGTGCCAGCAGCCCCTCCGTCAATGAGCAGTTCTTC.

The chain carries TRBV27 and TRBJ2-2; D not resolved. The V end was cut by 7 bases, the J end by 6 bases, with 15 bases between. The CDR3 has 14 residues. Germline CDR1 is MNHEY and CDR2 is SMNVEV (reference sequence). The CDR3 bases are TGTGCCAGCATCGATCCGTTTCCCCCCGGGGAGCTGTTTTTT. Its translation: CASIDPFPPGELFF.

J is TRBJ2-5 and V is TRBV5-6; TRBD1 aligns across 7 bases. The germline CDR1 and CDR2 sequences are SGHDT and YYEEEE. CDR3 length: 15 residues. The V and J ends lost 0 bases and 3 bases, in that order; junction bases with no gene match: 5. This CDR3 reads CASSLAAGGKETQYF. The CDR3, as DNA: TGTGCCAGCAGCTTGGCGGCAGGGGGTAAAGAGACCCAGTACTTC.

In this sample, this clone turned up a few times. The V gene is TRBV7-8, the J gene TRBJ2-1, with 7 bases aligning to TRBD1. The CDR3 is made up of 15 amino acids. Germline CDR1 reads SGHVS; CDR2 reads FQNEAQ. The trim removed 5 bases at V and 7 bases at J, leaving 11 bases unmatched. As DNA, the CDR3 is TGTGCCAGCAGCCCCCGCAGGGGACAGCGAAATGAGCAGTTCTTC. Translation: CASSPRRGQRNEQFF. Full variable domain (rest looked up from reference TRBV7-8 and TRBJ2-1): GAGVSQSPRYKVAKRGQDVALRCDPISGHVSLFWYQQALGQGPEFLTYFQNEAQLDKSGLPSDRFFAERPEGSVSTLKIQRTQQEDSAVYLCASSPRRGQRNEQFFGPGTRLTVL.

The chain combines TRBV5-6 with TRBJ1-6; D might be TRBD1 (5 bases). The CDR3 spans 15 residues. The ends were cut back, 2 bases at V and 0 bases at J, with 6 bases in the middle. Germline V gives CDR1 SGHDT, CDR2 YYEEEE. The CDR3 protein is CASSFDSSYNSPLHF. The CDR3 nucleotides read TGTGCCAGCAGCTTTGACAGCTCCTATAATTCACCCCTCCACTTT.

The rearrangement uses TRBV5-6 and TRBJ1-5, with no clear D. CDR1 and CDR2 from the germline V gene are SGHDT and YYEEEE. The CDR3 covers 14 residues. The germline V and J ends were trimmed by 4 bases and 9 bases, with 17 bases remaining between them. The CDR3 loop reads CASSQITSTRPQHF. The CDR3 DNA reads TGTGCCAGCAGCCAGATAACTTCGACAAGGCCCCAGCATTTT.

The CDR3 nucleotides read TGTGCCAGCAGCTTTACAGTGAACACTGAAGCTTTCTTT. This sequence encodes CASSFTVNTEAFF. V is TRBV11-1 and J is TRBJ1-1, with D hard to call. The germline V and J ends were trimmed by 3 bases and 0 bases, with 5 bases remaining between them. CDR3 length: 13 amino acids. The germline CDR1 and CDR2 sequences are SGHAT and FQDESV (reference sequence).

The chain couples TRBV11-3 to TRBJ2-7; 9 positions agree with TRBD1. Trimming cost V 5 bases and J 6 bases; bases outside gene matches: 11. The CDR3 spans 15 residues. The germline V gene encodes CDR1 SGHNT and CDR2 YENEEA. CDR3 sequence reads: CASSGYPGQGSEQYF. CDR3 DNA sequence: TGTGCCAGCAGCGGATATCCGGGACAGGGTAGCGAGCAGTACTTC. Supplemented by reference TRBV11-3 and TRBJ2-7, the full variable domain reads EAGVVQSPRYKIIEKKQPVAFWCNPISGHNTLYWYLQNLGQGPELLIRYENEEAVDDSQLPKDRFSAERLKGVDSTLKIQPAELGDSAVYLCASSGYPGQGSEQYFGPGTRLTVT.

The J gene is TRBJ1-1, the V gene TRBV5-5, with TRBD1 as a possible D gene (5 bases). The CDR3 extends over 15 amino acids. Germline CDR1 and CDR2: SGHKS and YYEKEE (reference sequence). Trimming stripped 4 bases from V and 0 bases from J, with 13 bases between. CDR3 protein: CASSRLDSLNTEAFF. CDR3 sequence (DNA): TGTGCCAGCAGCCGCCTCGACAGCTTGAACACTGAAGCTTTCTTT.

This clone was counted between two and nine times. The genes are TRBV6-1 and TRBJ2-5; 10 nucleotides agree with TRBD2. The CDR3 loop spans 15 amino acids. V gave up 6 bases and J gave up 2 bases; unmatched junction bases: 6. Germline CDR1 is MNHNS and CDR2 is SASEGT. CDR3 sequence: CASSELSGGQETQYF. CDR3 DNA sequence: TGTGCCAGCAGCGAACTTAGCGGGGGGCAAGAGACCCAGTACTTC.

The V and J genes are TRBV7-9 and TRBJ2-3, with 9 bases that match TRBD1. Germline V lookup: CDR1 SEHNR, CDR2 FQNEAQ (reference sequence). Germline trimming cut 5 bases from V and 6 bases from J; bases unmatched to any gene: 9. This CDR3 spans 15 amino acids. The CDR3 protein is CASSAGTGLGDTQYF. The CDR3 DNA follows: TGTGCCAGCAGCGCCGGGACAGGGCTTGGGGATACGCAGTATTTT. Using reference TRBV7-9 and TRBJ2-3 for the parts outside the CDR3, the full variable domain is DTGVSQNPRHKITKRGQNVTFRCDPISEHNRLYWYRQTLGQGPEFLTYFQNEAQLEKSRLLSDRFSAERPKGSFSTLEIQRTEQGDSAMYLCASSAGTGLGDTQYFGPGTRLTVL.

This clone was observed a few times. The V gene is TRBV29-1, the J gene TRBJ1-4; no reliable D call. The length of the CDR3 is 13 residues. Germline V gives CDR1 SQVTM, CDR2 ANQGSEA. Trimming cost V 5 bases and J 8 bases, with 15 bases left between them. The CDR3 spells CSVSGLATEKLFF. CDR3 coding DNA: TGCAGCGTTTCCGGGCTGGCAACGGAAAAACTGTTTTTT.

This clone appeared a single time. This sequence joins TRBV9 and TRBJ1-3; 12 nucleotides agree with TRBD1. The CDR3 is 15 residues long. From germline, CDR1 is SGDLS and CDR2 YYNGEE. Trimming at V came to 3 bases and at J to 8 bases, leaving 6 bases not matched to a gene. Written as DNA, the CDR3 is TGTGCCAGCAGCGCCGGGACAGGGGGCGCATACACCATATATTTT. It encodes CASSAGTGGAYTIYF. Complete variable domain (other parts from reference TRBV9 and TRBJ1-3): DSGVTQTPKHLITATGQRVTLRCSPRSGDLSVYWYQQSLDQGLQFLIQYYNGEERAKGNILERFSAQQFPDLHSELNLSSLELGDSALYFCASSAGTGGAYTIYFGEGSWLTVV.

The chain employs TRBV19 and TRBJ2-5, with 7 bases fitting TRBD1. Germline V CDR1 and CDR2: LNHDA, SQIVND (reference sequence). This CDR3 is 16 amino acids long. The J segment lost 4 bases and the V segment lost 9 bases, leaving 17 bases of the junction unmatched. CDR3 sequence: CASSPGGGARVETQYF. CDR3 DNA: TGTGCCAGCTCGCCAGGGGGTGGAGCGCGTGTAGAGACCCAGTACTTC.

This chain joins TRBV19 and TRBJ2-1, with 10 bases matching TRBD2. CDR3 length: 14 amino acids. The germline V gene encodes CDR1 LNHDA and CDR2 SQIVND (reference sequence). V trimming: 3 bases; J trimming: 6 bases; junction bases outside the gene matches: 2. The CDR3 DNA sequence: TGTGCCAGTAGTATGAGCGGGGGGGCCAATGAGCAGTTCTTC. Amino acids: CASSMSGGANEQFF.

The chain employs TRBV2 and TRBJ1-1, with a weak D call TRBD1 (5 bases). This CDR3 contains 13 residues. With 6 bases removed from V and 5 bases from J, the gap between germline ends came to 13 bases. The V gene's germline CDR1 is SNHLY and CDR2 FYNNEI. CDR3 nucleotide sequence: TGTGCCAGCAGAGCGGACACGGGTACTGAAGCTTTCTTT. It yields the protein CASRADTGTEAFF.

In this sample, this clone turned up once. This sample also contains other DNA sequences that code for the same CDR3. This chain joins TRBV28 and TRBJ2-7; 8 positions agree with TRBD1. Germline CDR1 MDHEN, CDR2 SYDVKM. V was clipped by 5 bases and J by 0 bases; unmatched bases: 6. The length of the CDR3 is 15 residues. This CDR3 reads CASSPPGQGSYEQYF. CDR3 bases: TGTGCCAGCAGTCCGCCCGGACAGGGCTCCTACGAGCAGTACTTC.

The chain employs TRBV6-5 and TRBJ1-6; 7 bases align to TRBD1. This CDR3 has 14 amino acids. The J segment lost 10 bases and the V segment lost 5 bases, leaving 8 bases of the junction unmatched. Germline V gene data show CDR1 as MNHEY and CDR2 as SVGAGI. CDR3 bases: TGTGCCAGCAGTAACCTACAGGGGTCGTCACCCCTCCACTTT. The encoded protein is CASSNLQGSSPLHF.

The chain joins TRBV28 to TRBJ1-2; D is unclear. The CDR3 totals 14 residues. Germline-derived CDR1 and CDR2 are MDHEN and SYDVKM. Trimming removed 4 bases at V and 4 bases at J, with 13 bases between. CDR3 amino acids: CASSSQRVAYGYTF. CDR3 sequence (DNA): TGTGCCAGCAGTTCTCAACGGGTCGCCTATGGCTACACCTTC.